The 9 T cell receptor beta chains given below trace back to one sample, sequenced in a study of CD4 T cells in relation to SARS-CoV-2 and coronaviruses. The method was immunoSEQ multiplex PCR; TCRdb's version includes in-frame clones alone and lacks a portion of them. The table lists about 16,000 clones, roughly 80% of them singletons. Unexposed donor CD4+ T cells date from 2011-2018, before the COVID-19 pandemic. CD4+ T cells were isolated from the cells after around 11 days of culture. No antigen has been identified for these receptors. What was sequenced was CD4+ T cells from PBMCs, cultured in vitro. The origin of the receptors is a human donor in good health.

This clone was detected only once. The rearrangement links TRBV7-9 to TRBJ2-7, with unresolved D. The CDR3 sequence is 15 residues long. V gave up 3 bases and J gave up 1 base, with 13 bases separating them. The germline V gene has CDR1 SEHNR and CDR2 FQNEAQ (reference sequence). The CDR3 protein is CASSFWTQPSYEQYF. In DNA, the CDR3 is TGTGCCAGCAGCTTTTGGACCCAGCCTTCCTACGAGCAGTACTTC. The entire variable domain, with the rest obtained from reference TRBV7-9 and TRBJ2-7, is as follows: DTGVSQNPRHKITKRGQNVTFRCDPISEHNRLYWYRQTLGQGPEFLTYFQNEAQLEKSRLLSDRFSAERPKGSFSTLEIQRTEQGDSAMYLCASSFWTQPSYEQYFGPGTRLTVT.

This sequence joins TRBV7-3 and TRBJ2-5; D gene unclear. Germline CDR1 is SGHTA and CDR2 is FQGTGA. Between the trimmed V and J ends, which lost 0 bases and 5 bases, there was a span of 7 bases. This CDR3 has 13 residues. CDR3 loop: CASSLTSSETQYF. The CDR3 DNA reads TGTGCCAGCAGCTTAACGTCTTCGGAGACCCAGTACTTC. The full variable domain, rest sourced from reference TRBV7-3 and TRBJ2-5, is GAGVSQTPSNKVTEKGKYVELRCDPISGHTALYWYRQSLGQGPEFLIYFQGTGAADDSGLPNDRFFAVRPEGSVSTLKIQRTERGDSAVYLCASSLTSSETQYFGPGTRLLVL.

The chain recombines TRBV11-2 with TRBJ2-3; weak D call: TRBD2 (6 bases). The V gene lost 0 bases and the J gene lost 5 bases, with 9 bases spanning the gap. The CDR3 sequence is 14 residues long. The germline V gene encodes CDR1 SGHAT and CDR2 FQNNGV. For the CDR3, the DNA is TGTGCCAGCAGCTTAGAGGAGGGGTTAGATACGCAGTATTTT. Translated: CASSLEEGLDTQYF.

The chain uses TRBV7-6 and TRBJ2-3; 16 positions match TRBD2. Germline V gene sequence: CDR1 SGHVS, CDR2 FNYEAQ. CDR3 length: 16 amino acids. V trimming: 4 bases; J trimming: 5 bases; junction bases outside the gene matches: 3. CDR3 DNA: TGTGCCAGCAGCTCGGGACTAGCGGGAGGGCGAGATACGCAGTATTTT. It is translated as CASSSGLAGGRDTQYF.

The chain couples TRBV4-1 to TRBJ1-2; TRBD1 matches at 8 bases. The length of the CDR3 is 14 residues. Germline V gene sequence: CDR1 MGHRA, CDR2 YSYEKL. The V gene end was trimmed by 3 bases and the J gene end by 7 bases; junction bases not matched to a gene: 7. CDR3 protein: CASSHMGQASGYTF. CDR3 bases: TGCGCCAGCAGCCACATGGGACAGGCATCTGGCTACACCTTC.

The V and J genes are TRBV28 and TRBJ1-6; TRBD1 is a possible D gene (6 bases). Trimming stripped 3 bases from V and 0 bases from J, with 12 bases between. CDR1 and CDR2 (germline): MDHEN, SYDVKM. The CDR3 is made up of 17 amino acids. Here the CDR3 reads CASSLGLTGSYNSPLHF. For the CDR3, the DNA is TGTGCCAGCAGTTTGGGGCTGACAGGCTCCTATAATTCACCCCTCCACTTT.

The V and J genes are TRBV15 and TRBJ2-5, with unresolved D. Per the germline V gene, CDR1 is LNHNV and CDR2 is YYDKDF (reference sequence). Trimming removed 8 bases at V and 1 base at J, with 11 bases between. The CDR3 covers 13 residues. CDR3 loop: CATGSRVQETQYF. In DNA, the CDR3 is TGTGCCACCGGGTCTAGAGTCCAAGAGACCCAGTACTTC.

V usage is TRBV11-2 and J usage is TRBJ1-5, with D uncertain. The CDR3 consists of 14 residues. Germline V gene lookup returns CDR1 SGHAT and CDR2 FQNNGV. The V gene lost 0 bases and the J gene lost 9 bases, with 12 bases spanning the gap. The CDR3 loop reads CASSLDRHSWPQHF. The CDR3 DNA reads TGTGCCAGCAGCTTAGATCGGCACTCTTGGCCCCAGCATTTT.

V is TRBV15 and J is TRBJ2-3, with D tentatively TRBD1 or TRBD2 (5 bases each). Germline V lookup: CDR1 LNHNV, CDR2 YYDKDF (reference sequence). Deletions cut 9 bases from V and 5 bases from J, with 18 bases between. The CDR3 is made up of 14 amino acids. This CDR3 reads CATRTGLSGDTQYF. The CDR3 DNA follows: TGTGCCACGAGAACAGGCCTAAGCGGAGATACGCAGTATTTT. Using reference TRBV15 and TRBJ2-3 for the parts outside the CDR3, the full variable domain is DAMVIQNPRYQVTQFGKPVTLSCSQTLNHNVMYWYQQKSSQAPKLLFHYYDKDFNNEADTPDNFQSRRPNTSFCFLDIRSPGLGDTAMYLCATRTGLSGDTQYFGPGTRLTVL.